One sample yielded the 12 T cell receptor beta chains listed below, sequenced in a study of blood T cell repertoires in COVID-19. Some clones are missing from TCRdb's copy, which holds only in-frame ones; the method was immunoSEQ multiplex PCR. The profile shows over 120,000 clones, approximately 87% of them singletons. Sequencing used peripheral blood. Receptors were obtained from a woman aged 45-59 years with active or convalescent COVID-19.

This chain connects TRBV12-3 or TRBV12-4 to TRBJ2-1; the D is unclear. The CDR3 totals 12 residues. The V end lost 5 bases, the J end lost 3 bases, and 5 bases lay between the germline ends. The DNA of the CDR3 is TGTGCCAGCAGTCTCAGCTACAATGAGCAGTTCTTC. As protein: CASSLSYNEQFF.

The rearrangement joins TRBV9 to TRBJ1-1; D gene uncertain. Germline-derived CDR1 and CDR2 are SGDLS and YYNGEE. The CDR3 length is 13 residues. V dropped 2 bases and J dropped 4 bases, with 9 bases sitting between them. The CDR3 region is CASSVDMFTEAFF. The CDR3 bases are TGTGCCAGCAGCGTCGACATGTTCACTGAAGCTTTCTTT.

CDR3 bases: TGTGCCAGCTCACCAACTAGCGGGAGTGCAGGGGAGCAGTACTTC. Translation: CASSPTSGSAGEQYF. V gene TRBV18 combines with J gene TRBJ2-7; 11 bases are shared with TRBD2. This CDR3 is built from 15 residues. Germline V CDR1 and CDR2: KGHSH, LQKENI. The ends lost 2 bases at V and 7 bases at J; junction bases unmatched: 7.

The CDR3 DNA reads as TGTGCCATCAGTGGCGGCAGTTCCTACGAGCAGTACTTC. Amino acids: CAISGGSSYEQYF. The chain joins TRBV10-3 to TRBJ2-7; D is uncertain. Trimming took off 4 bases at V and 1 base at J, with 8 bases between the two ends. CDR3 size: 13 residues. CDR1 ENHRY and CDR2 SYGVKD come from the germline V gene.

The genes are TRBV9 and TRBJ1-6; 7 nucleotides align to TRBD1. With V trimmed by 0 bases and J by 9 bases, 3 bases remained unmatched. Germline V CDR1 and CDR2: SGDLS, YYNGEE. CDR3 length: 14 amino acids. The CDR3 nucleotides are TGTGCCAGCAGCGTAGGACAGGGTGTTTCACCCCTCCACTTT. This gives the protein CASSVGQGVSPLHF.

The J gene is TRBJ2-7, the V gene TRBV3-1 (or the pseudogene TRBV3-2), with D unclear. This CDR3 is built from 12 residues. The ends were cut back, 3 bases at V and 5 bases at J, with 8 bases in the middle. Germline CDR1 and CDR2: LGHDT and YNNKEL (reference sequence). The CDR3: CASSHLSDEQYF. The DNA for the CDR3 is TGTGCCAGCAGCCATTTAAGCGACGAGCAGTACTTC.

V is TRBV24-1 and J is TRBJ2-1, with 7 bases fitting TRBD2. From germline, CDR1 is KGHDR and CDR2 SFDVKD. This CDR3 is built from 16 residues. V lost 4 bases to trimming and J lost 0 bases; unmatched junction nucleotides: 5. In DNA, the CDR3 is TGTGCCACCAGTGACCTAGCGGAATCCTCCTACAATGAGCAGTTCTTC. Residues: CATSDLAESSYNEQFF.

The gene calls are TRBV29-1 and TRBJ2-1; D not certain. V lost 3 bases to trimming and J lost 4 bases, with 7 bases between them. The V gene's germline CDR1 is SQVTM and CDR2 ANQGSEA. This CDR3 comprises 12 residues. The CDR3 protein is CSVDVHYNEQFF. CDR3 coding DNA: TGCAGCGTTGATGTCCATTACAATGAGCAGTTCTTC.

In the case of this clone: Different DNA sequences within this sample yield the same CDR3. The chain has TRBV19 and TRBJ2-7, with 8 positions matching TRBD1. Trimming cost V 3 bases and J 1 base; bases outside gene matches: 2. This CDR3 has 14 amino acids. The germline V gene has CDR1 LNHDA and CDR2 SQIVND (reference sequence). The CDR3 DNA reads as TGTGCCAGTAGTATTGGACAGGGATCCTACGAGCAGTACTTC. Translating gives CASSIGQGSYEQYF.

Of note for this clone: A junction end diverges from the germline sequence, so it may reflect a read error. V gene TRBV18 combines with J gene TRBJ1-2; D is uncertain. The CDR3 is 14 residues long. Per germline, CDR1 KGHSH and CDR2 LQKENI. The CDR3 coding sequence is TGTGCCAGCTCCCCACGGCGGTCTAACTATGGCTACACCTTC. This gives the protein CASSPRRSNYGYTF. The complete variable domain, with remaining parts taken from reference TRBV18 and TRBJ1-2, reads NAGVMQNPRHLVRRRGQEARLRCSPMKGHSHVYWYRQLPEEGLKFMVYLQKENIIDESGMPKERFSAEFPKEGPSILRIQQVVRGDSAAYFCASSPRRSNYGYTFGSGTRLTVV.

This clone occurred once. The V gene is TRBV14, the J gene TRBJ2-1; 12 bases map to TRBD2. The CDR3 extends over 17 amino acids. Germline CDR1 and CDR2: SGHDN and FVKESK. J gave up 4 bases and V 4 bases, and 8 bases lay outside the gene matches. The CDR3 here is CASSLLGLAGTYNEQFF. Here the CDR3 DNA reads TGTGCCAGCAGCCTCCTAGGACTAGCGGGGACTTACAATGAGCAGTTCTTC. Together with reference TRBV14 and TRBJ2-1, the CDR3 gives the full variable domain: EAGVTQFPSHSVIEKGQTVTLRCDPISGHDNLYWYRRVMGKEIKFLLHFVKESKQDESGMPNNRFLAERTGGTYSTLKVQPAELEDSGVYFCASSLLGLAGTYNEQFFGPGTRLTVL.

The J gene is TRBJ2-2, the V gene TRBV3-1 (or the pseudogene TRBV3-2); D call uncertain. This CDR3 has 12 amino acids. CDR1 LGHDT and CDR2 YNNKEL come from the germline V gene (reference sequence). The germline V and J ends were trimmed by 6 bases and 6 bases, with 8 bases remaining between them. The CDR3 loop reads CASRFAAGELFF. In nucleotides, the CDR3 is TGTGCCAGCAGGTTTGCGGCCGGGGAGCTGTTTTTT.